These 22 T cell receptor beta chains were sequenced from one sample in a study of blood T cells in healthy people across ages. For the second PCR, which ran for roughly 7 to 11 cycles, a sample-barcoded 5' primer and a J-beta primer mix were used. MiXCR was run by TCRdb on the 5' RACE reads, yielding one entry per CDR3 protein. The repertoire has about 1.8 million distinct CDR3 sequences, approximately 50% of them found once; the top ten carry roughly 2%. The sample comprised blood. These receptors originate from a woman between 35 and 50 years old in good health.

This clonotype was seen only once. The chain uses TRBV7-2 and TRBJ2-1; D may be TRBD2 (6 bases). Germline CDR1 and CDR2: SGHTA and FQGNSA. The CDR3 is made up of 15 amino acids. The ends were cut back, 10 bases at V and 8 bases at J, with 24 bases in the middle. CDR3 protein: CATQLGSGFVDEQFF. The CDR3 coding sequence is TGTGCCACCCAGTTGGGTAGCGGCTTCGTGGATGAGCAGTTCTTC.

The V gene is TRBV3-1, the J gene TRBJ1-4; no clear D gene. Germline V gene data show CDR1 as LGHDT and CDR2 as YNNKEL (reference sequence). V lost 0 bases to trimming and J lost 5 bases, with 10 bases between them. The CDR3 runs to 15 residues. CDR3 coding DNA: TGTGCCAGCAGCCAAGACCGGGTGTCCAATGAAAAACTGTTTTTT. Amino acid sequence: CASSQDRVSNEKLFF.

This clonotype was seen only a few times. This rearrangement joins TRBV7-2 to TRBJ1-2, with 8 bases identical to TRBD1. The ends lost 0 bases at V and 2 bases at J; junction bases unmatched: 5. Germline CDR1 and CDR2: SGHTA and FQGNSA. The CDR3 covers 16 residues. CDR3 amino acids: CASSLALDRVNYGYTF. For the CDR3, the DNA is TGTGCCAGCAGCTTAGCCTTGGACAGGGTGAACTATGGCTACACCTTC.

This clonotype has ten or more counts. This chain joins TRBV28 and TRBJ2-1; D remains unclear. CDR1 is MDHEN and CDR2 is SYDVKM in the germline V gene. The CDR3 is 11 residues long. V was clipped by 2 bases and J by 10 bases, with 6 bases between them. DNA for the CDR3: TGTGCCAGCAGTTTAGTGAGGGAGCAGTTCTTC. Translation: CASSLVREQFF.

The CDR3 DNA sequence: TGCAGTGCTTATAGGACAGAGGCTTCACCCCTCCACTTT. It translates to CSAYRTEASPLHF. The J gene is TRBJ1-6, the V gene TRBV20-1; weak D call: TRBD1 (6 bases). V lost 5 bases and J lost 9, with 14 bases in between. This CDR3 contains 13 residues. The germline CDR1 and CDR2 sequences are DFQATT and SNEGSKA (reference sequence).

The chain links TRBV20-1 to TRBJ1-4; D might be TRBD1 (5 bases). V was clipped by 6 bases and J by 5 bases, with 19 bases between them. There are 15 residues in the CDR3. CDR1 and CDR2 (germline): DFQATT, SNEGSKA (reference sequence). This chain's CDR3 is CSAPRSGRPNEKLFF. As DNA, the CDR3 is TGCAGTGCCCCGCGCTCAGGGCGGCCGAATGAAAAACTGTTTTTT.

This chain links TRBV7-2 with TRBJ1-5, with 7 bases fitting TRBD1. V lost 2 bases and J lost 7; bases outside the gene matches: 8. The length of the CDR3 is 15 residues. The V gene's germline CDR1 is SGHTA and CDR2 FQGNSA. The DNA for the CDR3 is TGTGCCAGCAGCTTATCTTTCCAGGGGGACCAGCCCCAGCATTTT. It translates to CASSLSFQGDQPQHF.

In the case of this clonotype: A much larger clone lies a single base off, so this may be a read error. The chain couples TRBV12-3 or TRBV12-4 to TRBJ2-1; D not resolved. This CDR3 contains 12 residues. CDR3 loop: CANSLIGREQFF. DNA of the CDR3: TGTGCCAACAGTTTAATCGGCAGGGAGCAGTTCTTC.

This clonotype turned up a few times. This CDR3 is CSAAGNLAYNEQFF. The CDR3 DNA follows: TGCAGTGCTGCGGGGAACCTTGCCTACAATGAGCAGTTCTTC. This chain connects TRBV20-1 to TRBJ2-1; TRBD2 is a possible D gene (6 bases). V dropped 5 bases and J dropped 2 bases, with 13 bases sitting between them. Germline CDR1 and CDR2: DFQATT and SNEGSKA (reference sequence). The CDR3 sequence is 14 residues long.

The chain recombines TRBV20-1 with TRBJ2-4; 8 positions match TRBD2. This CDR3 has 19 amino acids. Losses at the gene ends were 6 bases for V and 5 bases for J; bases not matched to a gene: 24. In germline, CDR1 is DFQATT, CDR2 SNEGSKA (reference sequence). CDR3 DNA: TGCAGTGCGAGCCGGGGGGGGGCTTCGCGCCGGCCCCATGAAAACATTCAGTACTTC. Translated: CSASRGGASRRPHENIQYF.

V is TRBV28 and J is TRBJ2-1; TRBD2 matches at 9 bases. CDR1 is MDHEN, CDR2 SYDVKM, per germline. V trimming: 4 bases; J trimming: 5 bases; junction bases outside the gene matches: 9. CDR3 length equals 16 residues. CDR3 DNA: TGTGCCAGCAGTTCCCGGACTAGCGCCGCCAACAATGAGCAGTTCTTC. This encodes CASSSRTSAANNEQFF.

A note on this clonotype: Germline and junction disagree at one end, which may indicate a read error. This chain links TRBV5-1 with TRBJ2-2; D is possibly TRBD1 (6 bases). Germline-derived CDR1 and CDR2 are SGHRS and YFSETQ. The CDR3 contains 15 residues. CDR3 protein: CASSLAQGGTGELFF. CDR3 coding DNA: TGTGCCAGCAGCCTCGCCCAAGGGGGCACCGGGGAGCTGTTTTTT.

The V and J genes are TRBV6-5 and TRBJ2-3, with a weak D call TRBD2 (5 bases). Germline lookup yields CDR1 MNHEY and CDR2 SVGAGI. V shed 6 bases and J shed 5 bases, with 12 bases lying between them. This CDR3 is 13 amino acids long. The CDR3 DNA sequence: TGTGCCAGCAGCCCGGTACGGGAAGATACGCAGTATTTT. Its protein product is CASSPVREDTQYF.

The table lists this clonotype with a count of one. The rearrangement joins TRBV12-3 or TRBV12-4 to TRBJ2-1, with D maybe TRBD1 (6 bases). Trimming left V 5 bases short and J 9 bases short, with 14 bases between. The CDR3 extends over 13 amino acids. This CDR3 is CASSARQAGEQFF. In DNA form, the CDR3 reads TGTGCCAGCAGTGCAAGACAGGCCGGTGAGCAGTTCTTC.

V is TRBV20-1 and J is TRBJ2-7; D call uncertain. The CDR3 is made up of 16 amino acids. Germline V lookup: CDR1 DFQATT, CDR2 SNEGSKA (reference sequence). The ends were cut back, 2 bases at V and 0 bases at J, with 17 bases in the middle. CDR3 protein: CSARSFKGITSYEQYF. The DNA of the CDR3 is TGCAGTGCTAGAAGCTTCAAAGGGATTACCTCCTACGAGCAGTACTTC.

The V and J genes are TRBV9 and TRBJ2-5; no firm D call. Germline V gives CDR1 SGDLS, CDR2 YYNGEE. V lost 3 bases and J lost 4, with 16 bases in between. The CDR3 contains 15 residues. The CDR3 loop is CASSELGNGRETQYF. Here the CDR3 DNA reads TGTGCCAGCAGCGAATTGGGGAACGGTAGAGAGACCCAGTACTTC. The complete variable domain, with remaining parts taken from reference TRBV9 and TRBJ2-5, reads DSGVTQTPKHLITATGQRVTLRCSPRSGDLSVYWYQQSLDQGLQFLIQYYNGEERAKGNILERFSAQQFPDLHSELNLSSLELGDSALYFCASSELGNGRETQYFGPGTRLLVL.

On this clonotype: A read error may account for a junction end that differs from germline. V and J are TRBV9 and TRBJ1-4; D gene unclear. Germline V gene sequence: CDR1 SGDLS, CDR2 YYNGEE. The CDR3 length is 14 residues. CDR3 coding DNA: TGTGCCAGCAGCCCAAAACCCCCTAATGAAAAACTATTTTTT. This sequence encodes CASSPKPPNEKLFF.

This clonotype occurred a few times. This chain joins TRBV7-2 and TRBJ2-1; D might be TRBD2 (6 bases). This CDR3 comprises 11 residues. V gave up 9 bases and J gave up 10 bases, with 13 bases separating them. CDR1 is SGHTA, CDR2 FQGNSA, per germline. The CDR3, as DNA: TGTGCCAGTGGGCGGGGAGACGAGCAGTTCTTC. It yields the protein CASGRGDEQFF. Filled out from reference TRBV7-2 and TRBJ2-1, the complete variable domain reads GAGVSQSPSNKVTEKGKDVELRCDPISGHTALYWYRQSLGQGLEFLIYFQGNSAPDKSGLPSDRFSAERTGGSVSTLTIQRTQQEDSAVYLCASGRGDEQFFGPGTRLTVL.

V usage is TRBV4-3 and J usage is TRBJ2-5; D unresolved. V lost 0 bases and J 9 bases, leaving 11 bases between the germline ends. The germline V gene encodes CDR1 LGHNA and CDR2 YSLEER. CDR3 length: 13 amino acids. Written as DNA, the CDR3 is TGCGCCAGCAGCCAAGATATAGTCTCCGCCCAGTACTTC. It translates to CASSQDIVSAQYF.

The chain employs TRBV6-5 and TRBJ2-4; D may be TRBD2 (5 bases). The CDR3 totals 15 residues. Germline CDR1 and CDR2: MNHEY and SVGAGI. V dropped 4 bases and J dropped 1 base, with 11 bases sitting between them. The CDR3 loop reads CASSFDYRAKNIQYF. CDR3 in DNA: TGTGCCAGCAGTTTCGACTATAGGGCCAAAAACATTCAGTACTTC.

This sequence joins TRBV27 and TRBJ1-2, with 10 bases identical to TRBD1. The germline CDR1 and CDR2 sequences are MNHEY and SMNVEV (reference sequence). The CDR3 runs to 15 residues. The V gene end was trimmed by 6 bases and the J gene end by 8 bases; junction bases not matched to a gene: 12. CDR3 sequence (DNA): TGTGCCAGCAGACCCCATCCCGGGACAGGGGACGGCTACACCTTC. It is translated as CASRPHPGTGDGYTF.

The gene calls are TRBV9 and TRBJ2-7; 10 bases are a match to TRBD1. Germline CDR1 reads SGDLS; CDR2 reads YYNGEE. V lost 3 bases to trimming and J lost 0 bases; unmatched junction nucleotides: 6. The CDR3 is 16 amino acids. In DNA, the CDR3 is TGTGCCAGCAGCGGACAGGGGGCGGTCTACTCCTACGAGCAGTACTTC. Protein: CASSGQGAVYSYEQYF.